This T cell receptor (beta chain) emerged from a study of T cell responses to AZD1222 COVID-19 vaccine. Study-wide results and caveats: Spike-wide coverage was observed for vaccine-associated CD4 TCRs, with dominant responses at 160-218 and 743-854.

With regard to this clone: Its target is unknown.

V was shortened by 1 base and J by 4 bases, with 13 bases between the two germline ends. Germline CDR1 reads LNHDA; CDR2 reads SQIVND (reference sequence). The CDR3 sequence is 15 residues long. Clones were read by immunoSEQ multiplex PCR, and TCRdb kept only the in-frame ones, dropping some. This table holds roughly 130,000 clones, around nine tenths found once. The chain employs TRBV19 and TRBJ1-2; D gene uncertain. The TCR comes from an adult who received the AZD1222 COVID-19 vaccine. Sample: peripheral blood, taken 28 days after the second AZD1222 dose. The CDR3 protein is CASSIVGRERYGYTF. As DNA, the CDR3 is TGTGCCAGTAGTATAGTAGGGAGGGAGCGCTATGGCTACACCTTC.